These T cell receptor beta chains were read from a single sample in a study of cytomegalovirus exposure and HLA in healthy donors. TCRdb keeps only in-frame clones here, not all; method: immunoSEQ multiplex PCR. Its listing shows about 48,000 clones. Specimen: PBMCs. The receptors originated from a woman in her 40s in good health and CMV-seronegative. Both conserved end residues are trimmed from each CDR3.

j_gene | v_gene | CDR3aa
TRBJ1-3 | TRBV11-2 | ASSLDGADRRGGNTIY
TRBJ2-7 | TRBV5-1 | ASSPSGALTYEQY
TRBJ1-2 | TRBV6-1 | ASSDEPGGGYGYT
TRBJ1-6 | TRBV9 | ASSRDREGSPLH
TRBJ2-5 | TRBV18 | ASSRGTGGSETQY
TRBJ2-7 | TRBV4-1 | ASSQQWTGTYEQY
TRBJ1-4 | TRBV4-3 | ASSQYTGTGIGKLF
TRBJ2-5 | TRBV18 | ASSPIGLAEETQY
TRBJ2-5 | TRBV4-2 | ASSAPGQGARGGETQY
TRBJ2-3 | TRBV2 | ASSEFHLSSTDTQY
TRBJ1-5 | TRBV21-1 | ASSKVVRDRGFSNQPQH
TRBJ1-5 | TRBV2 | ASAPQGGHQPQH
TRBJ2-1 | TRBV13 | ASRRGYNEQF
TRBJ2-7 | TRBV25-1 | ASSEAGVIGEQY
TRBJ2-6 | TRBV30 | ARLTGANVLT
TRBJ1-1 | TRBV29-1 | SVGQGAGEAF
TRBJ2-1 | TRBV20-1 | RAVAGVEQF
TRBJ2-3 | TRBV7-2 | ASSLVVGLGDTQY
TRBJ2-1 | TRBV10-1 | ARSSTWEQF
TRBJ1-2 | TRBV5-1 | ASSLDSSYGYT
TRBJ1-2 | TRBV5-8 | ASSPGRVVYGYT
TRBJ1-2 | TRBV13 | ASSLNGRDYGYT
TRBJ2-6 | TRBV5-6 | ASSLMPGGGANVLT
TRBJ2-1 | TRBV4-3 | ASSQDRGGNEQF
TRBJ2-5 | TRBV9 | ASSIRQGGSETQY
TRBJ2-7 | TRBV28 | ASSLTGRGGEQY
TRBJ1-2 | TRBV15 | ATSRRDSGYGYT
TRBJ1-6 | TRBV29-1 | SAQTEDISLH
TRBJ2-1 | TRBV4-1 | ASSPSGAPDNEQF
TRBJ2-2 | TRBV19 | ASSIGGGGMTGELF
TRBJ1-1 | TRBV27 | ASSLDRVGEDF
TRBJ1-4 | TRBV13 | ASSPRQRSEKLF
TRBJ1-2 | TRBV14 | ASSQGGRGYT
TRBJ1-1 | TRBV5-1 | ASSVQGSTTEAF
TRBJ2-5 | TRBV12-2 | ASRLDEDSRRRYQETQY
TRBJ2-7 | TRBV5-6 | ASALVGDKGYEQY
TRBJ2-3 | TRBV13 | ASSLSGGTDTQY
TRBJ1-5 | TRBV15 | ATSRGPRRGGNQPQH
TRBJ2-7 | TRBV5-1 | ASSPSSGSPYEQY